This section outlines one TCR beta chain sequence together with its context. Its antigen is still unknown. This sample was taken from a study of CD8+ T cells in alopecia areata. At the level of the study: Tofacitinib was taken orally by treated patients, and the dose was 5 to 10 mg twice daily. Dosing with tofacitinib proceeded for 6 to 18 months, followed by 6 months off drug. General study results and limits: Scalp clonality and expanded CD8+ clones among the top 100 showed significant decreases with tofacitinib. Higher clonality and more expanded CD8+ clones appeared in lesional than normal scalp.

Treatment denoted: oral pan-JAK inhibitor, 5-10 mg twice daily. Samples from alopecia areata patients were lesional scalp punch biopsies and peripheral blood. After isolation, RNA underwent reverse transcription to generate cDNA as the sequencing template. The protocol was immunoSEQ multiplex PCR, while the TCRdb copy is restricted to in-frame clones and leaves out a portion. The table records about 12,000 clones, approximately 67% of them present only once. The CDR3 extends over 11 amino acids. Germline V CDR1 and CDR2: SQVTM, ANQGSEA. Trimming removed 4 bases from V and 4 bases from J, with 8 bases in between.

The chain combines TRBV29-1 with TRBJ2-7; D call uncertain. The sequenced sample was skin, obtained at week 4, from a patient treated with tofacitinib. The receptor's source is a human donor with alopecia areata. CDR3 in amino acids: CSVVVRYEQYF. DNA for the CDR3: TGCAGCGTTGTTGTGCGATACGAGCAGTACTTC.